The rows below give T cell receptor beta chains drawn from one sample of a study of STAT5B mutations in CD4+ large granular lymphocyte leukemia. Repertoires were generated with immunoSEQ multiplex PCR, while TCRdb's copy carries only in-frame clones and drops some. The data hold tens of thousands of clones, with 75% to 85% observed a single time. Sequenced sample: CD4+ T cells from blood buffy coats. All receptors derive from a human donor in good health. The CDR3 runs from the conserved cysteine through the conserved F or W. Each record gives: clone size, J gene, V gene, CDR3 protein. Expanded clones are given a class, and other clones once, few, many or no size at all.

>once|TRBJ2-5|TRBV5-6
CASSNWGRAEIQETQYF
>.|TRBJ2-1|TRBV4-1
CASSQAILASLYEQFF
>once|TRBJ2-1|TRBV7-9
CASSLPLWGGEQFF
>.|TRBJ2-1|TRBV27
CASRSGQLSSYNEQFF
>.|TRBJ2-7|TRBV5-5
CASSLGPGQPYEQYF
>.|TRBJ2-1|TRBV10-3
CAISEFRDPQGGEQFF
>.|TRBJ1-6|TRBV30
CACRTGLSDNSPLHF
>once|TRBJ1-2|TRBV6-6
CASSPDGVYGYTF
>.|TRBJ2-2|TRBV4-3
CASSQDSGGVNTGELFF
>.|TRBJ1-1|TRBV30
CAWSVGDTKTFF
>.|TRBJ2-2|TRBV6-5
CASSFSTTGELFF
>.|TRBJ2-7|TRBV11-1
CASSPKGPYEQYF
>.|TRBJ2-6|TRBV19
CATRGGWASGANVLTF
>few|TRBJ2-2|TRBV25-1
CASRKDRGDTGELFF
>.|TRBJ2-7|TRBV18
CASSPPASSSYEQYF
>.|TRBJ1-4|TRBV15
CATRGTATNEKLFF
>.|TRBJ2-1|TRBV6-6
CASSRGTSGYNEQFF